This entry is about one TCR beta chain. No antigen is known for it. This specimen comes from a study of PD-1 blockade in classical Hodgkin lymphoma. Study outcomes and limitations: CD4+ TCR diversity, unlike CD8+, rose significantly by C4D1. Complete responders had baseline diversity similar to newly diagnosed patients.

V lost 4 bases and J lost 1; bases outside the gene matches: 1. CDR1 is MNHNS and CDR2 is SASEGT in the germline V gene. The CDR3 loop spans 15 amino acids. Using immunoSEQ multiplex PCR, the repertoire was profiled, and TCRdb retains in-frame clones only, with some absent. The data show 43,000 or so clones, about nine tenths seen once. Each and every patient relapsed after autologous stem cell transplantation, and patients got differing brentuximab vedotin exposure. The best responses consisted of complete response, partial response or progressive disease. Sequencing used peripheral blood mononuclear cells (PBMCs), obtained at baseline. The sequence came from a human donor with classical Hodgkin lymphoma. The V gene is TRBV6-1, the J gene TRBJ2-3; TRBD2 matches 11 bases. In DNA, the CDR3 is TGTGCCAGCAGTGGACTAGCGGGGCGCACAGATACGCAGTATTTT. Its protein is CASSGLAGRTDTQYF.